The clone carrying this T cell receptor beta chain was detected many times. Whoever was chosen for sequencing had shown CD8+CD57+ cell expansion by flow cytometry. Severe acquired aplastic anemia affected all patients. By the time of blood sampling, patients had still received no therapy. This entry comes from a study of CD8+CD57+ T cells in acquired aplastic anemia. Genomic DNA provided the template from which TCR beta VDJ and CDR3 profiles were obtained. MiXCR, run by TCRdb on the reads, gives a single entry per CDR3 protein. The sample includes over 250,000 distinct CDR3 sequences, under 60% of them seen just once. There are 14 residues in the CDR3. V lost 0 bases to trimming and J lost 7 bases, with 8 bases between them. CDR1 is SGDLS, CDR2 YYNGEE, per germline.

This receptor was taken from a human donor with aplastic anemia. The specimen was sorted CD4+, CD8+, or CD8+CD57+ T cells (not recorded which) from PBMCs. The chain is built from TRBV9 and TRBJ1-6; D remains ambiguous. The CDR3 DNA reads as TGTGCCAGCAGCGTAGACAATTTGAATTCACCCCTCCACTTT. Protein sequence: CASSVDNLNSPLHF.